These T cell receptor beta chains were read from a single sample in a study of T cells after yellow fever vaccination. MiXCR was run by TCRdb on the 5' RACE reads, yielding one entry per CDR3 protein. Of hundreds of thousands of distinct CDR3 sequences listed, approximately 15% are singletons. This specimen was PBMCs, taken on the day of the yellow fever booster vaccination. All receptors derive from a man between 25 and 39 years old who received the YFV17D yellow fever vaccine. The CDR3 runs from the conserved cysteine through the conserved F or W. The D gene is left open where the match is weak. Clone size is not always given. Where it is, it says once, few, many or a class for expanded clones.

v_gene,abundance,d_gene,j_gene,CDR3aa,CDR3nt
TRBV5-1,-,-,TRBJ2-1,CASSLIKTAAHEQFF,TGCGCCAGCAGCTTGATTAAGACCGCCGCGCATGAGCAGTTCTTC
TRBV12-3/TRBV12-4,-,TRBD1,TRBJ1-2,CASSTGTGGGYTF,TGTGCCAGCAGTACCGGGACAGGGGGTGGCTACACCTTC
TRBV29-1,-,-,TRBJ2-5,CSVGNETQYF,TGCAGCGTTGGGAACGAGACCCAGTACTTC
TRBV4-3,few,TRBD1,TRBJ2-6,CASSQEGQGKSGANVLTF,TGCGCCAGCAGCCAAGAGGGACAGGGCAAGTCTGGGGCCAACGTCCTGACTTTC
TRBV5-1,once,-,TRBJ2-1,CASSSQGGTYNEQFF,TGCGCCAGCAGCTCGCAGGGGGGGACCTACAATGAGCAGTTCTTC
TRBV20-1,few,-,TRBJ1-1,CSARSGAGKGEAFF,TGCAGTGCTAGATCGGGGGCCGGGAAGGGTGAAGCTTTCTTT
TRBV4-3,-,TRBD2,TRBJ2-5,CASSQAGGRAETQYF,TGCGCCAGCAGCCAAGCCGGCGGGAGGGCCGAGACCCAGTACTTC
TRBV12-3/TRBV12-4,many,-,TRBJ1-5,CASSSQGNQPQHF,TGTGCCAGCAGTTCGCAGGGGAATCAGCCCCAGCATTTT
TRBV4-3,-,TRBD2,TRBJ2-7,CASSQEPSGIYEQYF,TGCGCCAGCAGCCAAGAACCTAGCGGGATATACGAGCAGTACTTC
TRBV5-5,-,-,TRBJ1-1,CASSPTWDVNTEAFF,TGTGCCAGCAGCCCGACCTGGGACGTGAACACTGAAGCTTTCTTT
TRBV21-1,-,-,TRBJ2-7,CASSVRRLALSYEQYF,TGTGCCAGCAGCGTTCGAAGACTAGCCTTATCCTACGAGCAGTACTTC
TRBV6-5,once,-,TRBJ1-5,CASSSDPRQPQHF,TGTGCCAGCAGTTCGGATCCGCGCCAGCCCCAGCATTTT
TRBV9,-,TRBD1,TRBJ2-5,CASSGNRGETQYF,TGTGCCAGCAGCGGGAACAGGGGGGAGACCCAGTACTTC
TRBV11-2,-,TRBD2,TRBJ2-3,CASSGRGSGRWEGTDTQYF,TGTGCCAGCAGCGGCCGTGGGAGCGGGAGGTGGGAGGGCACAGATACGCAGTATTTT
TRBV10-2,few,-,TRBJ2-1,CASSESFGDEQFF,TGCGCCAGCAGTGAGTCGTTCGGAGATGAGCAGTTCTTC
TRBV6-2/TRBV6-3,-,-,TRBJ1-2,CASSYLDKNYGYTF,TGTGCCAGCAGTTATCTTGACAAGAACTATGGCTACACCTTC
TRBV6-1,once,-,TRBJ2-3,CASSERTSTDTQYF,TGTGCCAGCAGTGAAAGGACCAGCACAGATACGCAGTATTTT
TRBV20-1,few,-,TRBJ2-1,CSARPATRIHNEQFF,TGCAGTGCTAGACCAGCGACTAGAATTCACAATGAGCAGTTCTTC
TRBV2,few,-,TRBJ1-1,CASSEEGHRTEAFF,TGTGCCAGCAGTGAAGAGGGACACCGGACTGAAGCTTTCTTT
TRBV3-1,-,TRBD2,TRBJ2-5,CASSQDPGTSGRETQYF,TGTGCCAGCAGCCAAGATCCGGGGACTAGCGGGAGAGAGACCCAGTACTTC
TRBV12-3/TRBV12-4,few,-,TRBJ2-3,CASSTQSTDTQYF,TGTGCCAGCAGTACCCAAAGCACAGATACGCAGTATTTT
TRBV7-2,-,TRBD2,TRBJ2-7,CASSTSGRTYEQYF,TGTGCCAGCAGCACAAGCGGGAGGACCTACGAGCAGTACTTC
TRBV20-1,-,TRBD2,TRBJ2-3,CSASEAGDTDTQYF,TGCAGTGCTTCAGAGGCGGGAGACACAGATACGCAGTATTTT
TRBV7-3,-,TRBD1,TRBJ2-2,CASSFTTGVYTGELFF,TGTGCCAGCAGCTTTACGACAGGGGTATACACCGGGGAGCTGTTTTTT
TRBV4-2,-,TRBD2,TRBJ2-7,CASSRVGGSGGASYEQYF,TGTGCCAGCAGCCGTGTGGGGGGGTCCGGGGGAGCTTCCTACGAGCAGTACTTC
TRBV28,few,-,TRBJ2-3,CASGRQDTDTQYF,TGTGCCAGCGGACGCCAGGACACAGATACGCAGTATTTT
TRBV9,-,-,TRBJ2-3,CASSEHPDGRDTQYF,TGTGCCAGCAGCGAACATCCCGACGGAAGAGATACGCAGTATTTT
TRBV4-3,-,-,TRBJ2-4,CASSQDASVTKNIQYF,TGCGCCAGCAGCCAAGATGCTAGTGTGACCAAAAACATTCAGTACTTC
TRBV6-2/TRBV6-3,few,-,TRBJ2-1,CASSRPGLSSYNEQFF,TGTGCCAGCAGTCGACCGGGACTGAGCTCCTACAATGAGCAGTTCTTC
TRBV5-1,few,-,TRBJ2-3,CASSLFPGVGADTQYF,TGCGCCAGCAGCTTGTTTCCGGGAGTCGGGGCAGATACGCAGTATTTT
TRBV6-5,many,TRBD2,TRBJ2-3,CASSYVAGDTDTQYF,TGTGCCAGCAGTTATGTAGCGGGAGACACAGATACGCAGTATTTT
TRBV7-2,few,-,TRBJ2-5,CASSPNWETQYF,TGTGCCAGCAGCCCAAATTGGGAGACCCAGTACTTC
TRBV5-1,few,TRBD1,TRBJ2-7,CASSMDRGSYEQYF,TGCGCCAGCAGCATGGACAGGGGCTCCTACGAGCAGTACTTC
TRBV10-3,few,-,TRBJ2-3,CAMRDLGLDTQYF,TGTGCCATGCGGGACCTAGGATTGGATACGCAGTATTTT
TRBV20-1,few,TRBD2,TRBJ2-2,CSAPGLAEGYTGELFF,TGCAGTGCTCCCGGACTAGCGGAGGGGTACACCGGGGAGCTGTTTTTT
TRBV20-1,few,TRBD2,TRBJ2-3,CSARGLAESTDTQYF,TGCAGTGCTAGGGGACTAGCGGAGAGCACAGATACGCAGTATTTT
TRBV7-2,few,-,TRBJ2-1,CASSFGTPDNEQFF,TGTGCCAGCAGCTTTGGTACCCCTGACAATGAGCAGTTCTTC
TRBV10-3,few,TRBD2,TRBJ2-4,CAISLGTSGSRDIQYF,TGTGCCATCAGCCTTGGGACTAGCGGGAGTCGAGACATTCAGTACTTC
TRBV12-3/TRBV12-4,few,TRBD1,TRBJ2-2,CASSLRQGATGELFF,TGTGCCAGCAGTCTTAGACAGGGAGCCACCGGGGAGCTGTTTTTT
TRBV30,-,-,TRBJ2-1,CAWGLGRYNEQFF,TGTGCCTGGGGCCTAGGCCGCTACAATGAGCAGTTCTTC
TRBV7-2,many,-,TRBJ2-5,CASSEGETQYF,TGTGCCAGCAGCGAAGGCGAGACCCAGTACTTC
TRBV28,many,TRBD2,TRBJ2-2,CASSFGGANTGELFF,TGTGCCAGCAGTTTCGGGGGGGCGAACACCGGGGAGCTGTTTTTT
TRBV12-3/TRBV12-4,many,TRBD2,TRBJ2-2,CASSFPAGGGELFF,TGTGCCAGCAGTTTCCCAGCGGGAGGCGGGGAGCTGTTTTTT
TRBV20-1,-,-,TRBJ2-7,CSGGLLAEQYF,TGCAGTGGGGGGCTTTTGGCCGAGCAGTACTTC
TRBV7-2,-,-,TRBJ2-1,CASSIDPGVPEQFF,TGTGCCAGCAGCATAGACCCGGGGGTACCTGAGCAGTTCTTC